Sequencing of this TCR beta chain was carried out in a study of T cell repertoires in cytomegalovirus infection. Study overall: The study used recently identified HLA-C-restricted and well-studied HLA-B-restricted CMV epitopes. Indicated by public TCR beta signatures were CMV infection and matching HLA type. Points from the study as a whole: In two of eight donors, the top clonotype was HLA-C-restricted CMV-specific.

MiXCR, applied by TCRdb to the reads, yields one record per CDR3 protein. This table has under 500,000 distinct CDR3 sequences, about 42% appearing once. Comment on this clonotype: The antigen is not known.

Trimming took 3 bases from V and 8 from J; bases not matched to a gene: 15. The CDR3 is 16 residues long. Germline CDR1 reads MGHDK; CDR2 reads SYGVNS. The sample here was cultured PBMCs, taken from culture after CMV antigen stimulation. This clonotype originated in a human donor in good health (CMV status not recorded). Some clones in this sample may be carry-over from other donors' samples. The chain recombines TRBV25-1 with TRBJ1-2, with 7 bases matching TRBD1. The CDR3 here is CASSEVGRQGRHGYTF. As DNA, the CDR3 is TGTGCCAGCAGTGAGGTAGGGCGACAGGGTCGTCACGGCTACACCTTC.